These 9 T cell receptor beta chains came from one sample sequenced in a study of monozygotic twins with inflammatory bowel disease (dated by TCRdb to between 2018 and 2021). Library prep was done by 5' RACE. Instrument used: Illumina HiSeq 2500. The reads underwent TCRdb reprocessing, giving one record for each CDR3 protein sequence and no DNA. The sample table gives under 150,000 distinct CDR3 sequences. The biggest ten clones account for 2.4% of the sample. Sequenced input: blood. The source of these receptors is a human donor with ulcerative colitis or Crohn's disease, or a healthy co-twin of an affected twin (not recorded which).

The chain is built from TRBV7-2 and TRBJ1-3; checking the TCRdb D call of TRBD1 is not possible without DNA. Per germline, CDR1 SGHTA and CDR2 FQGNSA. The CDR3 is made up of 14 amino acids. The CDR3 sequence: CASSFRTEGNTIYF.

The rearrangement uses TRBV30 and TRBJ1-2. Germline CDR1 is GTSNPN and CDR2 is SVGIG (reference sequence). The CDR3 length is 17 residues. This CDR3 is CAWTIGSSIVGHYGYTF.

The rearrangement links TRBV7-3 to TRBJ1-1; TCRdb proposes TRBD1, but this gene call is untestable without DNA. There are 13 residues in the CDR3. Per the germline V gene, CDR1 is SGHTA and CDR2 is FQGTGA. CDR3 sequence reads: CASGDNSNTEAFF.

The chain couples TRBV5-1 to TRBJ2-7; TCRdb's D call of TRBD1 is untestable without DNA. This CDR3 has 12 amino acids. Germline V gene data show CDR1 as SGHRS and CDR2 as YFSETQ. The CDR3 is CASEAPGDEQYF. The full variable domain, with the rest looked up from reference TRBV5-1 and TRBJ2-7, is KAGVTQTPRYLIKTRGQQVTLSCSPISGHRSVSWYQQTPGQGLQFLFEYFSETQRNKGNFPGRFSGRQFSNSRSEMNVSTLELGDSALYLCASEAPGDEQYFGPGTRLTVT.

J is TRBJ1-1 and V is TRBV11-3. The germline gives CDR1 SGHNT, CDR2 YENEEA. CDR3 length: 13 residues. CDR3 amino acids: CASSLARNTEAFF.

The chain is built from TRBV5-4 and TRBJ1-2; TCRdb indicates TRBD1, and absent DNA this call remains unverified. CDR1 and CDR2 (germline): SGHNT, YYREEE (reference sequence). The CDR3 consists of 13 residues. CDR3 region: CASSLVLGDGYTF.

The chain is built from TRBV7-3 and TRBJ2-3. CDR3 length: 13 residues. Germline lookup yields CDR1 SGHTA and CDR2 FQGTGA. The CDR3 region is CASSPSTGDTQYF.

This chain uses TRBV29-1 with TRBJ2-7; TCRdb returns TRBD1, unconfirmable since there is no DNA. The CDR3 extends over 14 amino acids. The germline gives CDR1 SQVTM, CDR2 ANQGSEA. CDR3 sequence reads: CSVEGGQGANEQYF.

V and J are TRBV7-9 and TRBJ1-6; TCRdb lists TRBD1, though no DNA is available to test this call. The CDR3 contains 14 residues. Germline lookup yields CDR1 SEHNR and CDR2 FQNEAQ (reference sequence). The CDR3 loop is CASSLRDKLSPLHF.